This TCR beta chain was identified in a study of cytomegalovirus exposure and HLA in healthy donors. The study, taken as a whole, reports: The later analysis indicated that the majority of CMV-associated TCR beta chains appeared HLA-restricted.

V lost 1 base and J lost 3, with 13 bases in between. The germline CDR1 and CDR2 sequences are SNHLY and FYNNEI. This CDR3 is 17 amino acids long. Primers included in the PCR were 60 Vbeta and 13 Jbeta primers. Using immunoSEQ multiplex PCR, the repertoire was profiled, and TCRdb retains in-frame clones only, with some absent. This table holds just over 150,000 clones, about 75% found once. Turning to this clone: Antigen unknown.

Sequencing was carried out using PBMCs. The rearrangement joins TRBV2 to TRBJ1-6; a weak D match, TRBD1 (6 bases). This TCR derives from a female donor in good health and CMV-seronegative. CDR3 in amino acids: CASSEEPSGDYNSPLHF. The CDR3 coding sequence is TGTGCCAGCAGTGAAGAGCCTTCAGGGGACTATAATTCACCCCTCCACTTT.